The clone carrying this TCR beta chain was observed a few times. The source of the sample is a study of identical twins. CDR3 length: 15 residues. V was clipped by 4 bases and J by 6 bases, with 18 bases between them. The germline gives CDR1 SGHNT, CDR2 YYREEE (reference sequence). Everyone who gave samples was a healthy Caucasian. A universal primer site arose from template switching, and cDNA bore unique molecular identifiers. MiXCR, run by TCRdb on the 5' RACE reads, gives a single entry per CDR3 protein. The sample records approximately 260,000 distinct CDR3 sequences, around 15% being singletons. This receptor was taken from a woman aged 18-29 years in good health. The chain joins TRBV5-4 to TRBJ2-3; D is unclear. The specimen sequenced was memory (CD45RO+) T cells sorted from blood. CDR3 region: CASSPQTSARDTQYF. CDR3 nucleotides: TGTGCCAGCAGCCCTCAAACGTCAGCCAGGGATACGCAGTATTTT. The whole variable domain, remainder taken from reference TRBV5-4 and TRBJ2-3, is ETGVTQSPTHLIKTRGQQVTLRCSSQSGHNTVSWYQQALGQGPQFIFQYYREEENGRGNFPPRFSGLQFPNYSSELNVNALELDDSALYLCASSPQTSARDTQYFGPGTRLTVL.